The 14 T cell receptor beta chains given below trace back to one sample, sequenced in a study of shared clonotypes between healthy human individuals. Clones were read by immunoSEQ multiplex PCR, and TCRdb kept only the in-frame ones, dropping some. The sample records hundreds of thousands of clones, 97% being singletons. Sequencing used naive CD4+ T cells sorted from blood. Subset indicated: CD45RA+ positively selected. The receptors were gathered from a woman aged 30 to 39 in good health.

V usage is TRBV19 and J usage is TRBJ2-2, with 10 nucleotides matching TRBD1. The CDR3 has 15 amino acids. V dropped 7 bases and J dropped 3; count of bases not matched to a gene: 5. Germline assignment: CDR1 LNHDA and CDR2 SQIVND (reference sequence). The CDR3 region has the DNA TGTGCCAGTATTCGGGACAGGGGATACACCGGGGAGCTGTTTTTT. Translated, it gives CASIRDRGYTGELFF.

The CDR3 DNA reads as TGTGCCAGCACGGGGGGGCAAGGGACTTACAATGAGCAGTTCTTC. Encoded protein: CASTGGQGTYNEQFF. The V call is TRBV28, the J call TRBJ2-1; 8 nucleotides line up with TRBD2. CDR3 length: 15 residues. Germline V gives CDR1 MDHEN, CDR2 SYDVKM. V was pared by 7 bases and J by 4 bases, with 9 bases of the junction left unmatched.

V usage is TRBV7-2 and J usage is TRBJ2-7; maybe TRBD1 (5 bases). The CDR3 has 16 residues. CDR1 and CDR2 from the germline V gene are SGHTA and FQGNSA. V lost 3 bases, J lost 0 bases, and 15 bases lay in between. The CDR3: CASSFRDYGSSYEQYF. The DNA for the CDR3 is TGTGCCAGCAGCTTCAGGGATTACGGAAGCTCCTACGAGCAGTACTTC.

The chain joins TRBV11-3 to TRBJ2-2; 9 bases map to TRBD1. The trim removed 4 bases at V and 7 bases at J, leaving 10 bases unmatched. Germline values: CDR1 SGHNT, CDR2 YENEEA. CDR3 size: 16 residues. CDR3 in amino acids: CASSSPAGQGIGELFF. The CDR3 coding sequence is TGTGCCAGCAGCTCCCCCGCGGGACAGGGAATCGGGGAGCTGTTTTTT.

This rearrangement joins TRBV19 to TRBJ2-5; D gene ambiguous. The CDR3 spans 14 residues. V was shortened by 1 base and J by 2 bases, with 8 bases between the two germline ends. CDR1 is LNHDA and CDR2 is SQIVND in the germline V gene (reference sequence). The CDR3 spells CASSIGRRQETQYF. In nucleotides, the CDR3 is TGTGCCAGTAGTATAGGACGGCGGCAAGAGACCCAGTACTTC. The full variable domain, completed using reference TRBV19 and TRBJ2-5, is DGGITQSPKYLFRKEGQNVTLSCEQNLNHDAMYWYRQDPGQGLRLIYYSQIVNDFQKGDIAEGYSVSREKKESFPLTVTSAQKNPTAFYLCASSIGRRQETQYFGPGTRLLVL.

The chain combines TRBV28 with TRBJ1-1, with TRBD1 identical over 9 bases. Germline V lookup: CDR1 MDHEN, CDR2 SYDVKM. CDR3 length: 16 amino acids. The ends lost 5 bases at V and 4 bases at J; junction bases unmatched: 11. This CDR3 reads CASSDTPGQGVTEAFF. The DNA of the CDR3 is TGTGCCAGCAGTGATACCCCGGGACAGGGTGTCACTGAAGCTTTCTTT.

The gene calls are TRBV28 and TRBJ1-4; D not resolved. This CDR3 has 14 amino acids. Trimming removed 5 bases from V and 5 bases from J, with 12 bases in between. Germline CDR1 and CDR2: MDHEN and SYDVKM. In nucleotides, the CDR3 is TGTGCCAGCAGTACCTACACGGGGAATGAAAAACTGTTTTTT. This codes for CASSTYTGNEKLFF. The whole variable domain, remainder taken from reference TRBV28 and TRBJ1-4, is DVKVTQSSRYLVKRTGEKVFLECVQDMDHENMFWYRQDPGLGLRLIYFSYDVKMKEKGDIPEGYSVSREKKERFSLILESASTNQTSMYLCASSTYTGNEKLFFGSGTQLSVL.

The gene calls are TRBV11-2 and TRBJ2-3; D is unclear. This CDR3 is 13 amino acids long. Germline-derived CDR1 and CDR2 are SGHAT and FQNNGV. Trimming cost V 7 bases and J 1 base, with 9 bases left between them. CDR3 DNA sequence: TGTGCCAGCATCGTAGTTGGCACAGATACGCAGTATTTT. This gives the protein CASIVVGTDTQYF.

As regards this clone: Other DNA variants within this sample encode the same CDR3. The chain carries TRBV28 and TRBJ2-1, with D hard to call. The CDR3 runs to 13 residues. V was clipped by 3 bases and J by 8 bases, with 11 bases between them. From germline, CDR1 is MDHEN and CDR2 SYDVKM. This CDR3 is CASSFGGRDEQFF. The CDR3 DNA reads TGTGCCAGCAGTTTTGGTGGACGAGATGAGCAGTTCTTC.

Written as DNA, the CDR3 is TGTGCCAGCAGTGAAGAGCCGGGACAGGGGTACGGCTACACCTTC. Protein: CASSEEPGQGYGYTF. V is TRBV2 and J is TRBJ1-2; TRBD1 agrees at 10 bases. Per germline, CDR1 SNHLY and CDR2 FYNNEI. This CDR3 region has 15 residues. Trimming cost V 1 base and J 8 bases; bases outside gene matches: 7.

V and J are TRBV11-3 and TRBJ2-7; D possibly corresponds to TRBD1 (5 bases). Trimming removed 5 bases from V and 5 bases from J, with 10 bases in between. This CDR3 contains 12 residues. The germline gives CDR1 SGHNT, CDR2 YENEEA. The CDR3 region has the DNA TGTGCCAGCAGCACAGGTTTTAACGAGCAGTACTTC. The encoded protein is CASSTGFNEQYF.

This chain links TRBV4-1 with TRBJ2-7; the match to TRBD1 covers 7 bases. J gave up 3 bases and V 5 bases, and 10 bases lay outside the gene matches. The germline CDR1 and CDR2 sequences are MGHRA and YSYEKL. The CDR3 extends over 15 amino acids. This CDR3 is CASSDGTADFYEQYF. The CDR3 bases are TGCGCCAGCAGCGATGGGACAGCTGATTTCTACGAGCAGTACTTC.

This rearrangement joins TRBV4-1 to TRBJ2-7; 10 bases align to TRBD1. Germline assignment: CDR1 MGHRA and CDR2 YSYEKL. The length of the CDR3 is 16 residues. After removal of 3 bases from V and 2 bases from J, the junction contained 7 bases not matched to a gene. The CDR3 DNA reads as TGCGCCAGCAGCCACGCAGGACAGGGGGGAACCTACGAGCAGTACTTC. Protein product: CASSHAGQGGTYEQYF.

The chain uses TRBV11-2 and TRBJ2-7; the match to TRBD2 covers 13 bases. The junction had 6 bases not matched to a gene; V was cut back by 5 bases and J by 5 bases. Germline lookup yields CDR1 SGHAT and CDR2 FQNNGV. The CDR3 extends over 15 amino acids. This CDR3 is CASSRGLAGDNEQYF. Here the CDR3 DNA reads TGTGCCAGCAGCCGAGGACTAGCGGGAGACAACGAGCAGTACTTC.